The T cell receptor (beta chain) under discussion was sequenced for a study of cytomegalovirus exposure and HLA in healthy donors (dated by TCRdb to about 2017). Broadly, across the study: In an earlier analysis of 587 of the donors, under 300 Gb of sequence data and roughly 100 million unique TCR beta sequences from 150 million to 200 million T cells were reported. In the later analysis, no new phenotypic data were used to find candidate immune exposures; instead, reliance was placed on TCR beta sequences and their occurrence across donors. A later analysis re-analyzed previously published TCR beta repertoires from 650 to 800 donors and added high-resolution HLA genotyping to study TCR occurrence patterns. The number of donors typed differed by locus, with roughly 620-640 for A, B, C, DRB1 and DQB1, 522 for DQA1, 600 to 610 for DPA1, and roughly 450 for DPB1. A later genetic analysis took genome-wide SNP genotypes for about 65% of the 666 donors and used that subset as a discovery cohort. The study profiled the T cell repertoires of hundreds of subjects by immunosequencing and related them to cytomegalovirus serostatus. Donor age, sex, ethnicity and CMV serostatus were collected together with the repertoire data. Roughly 5 DR-DQ haplotypes were handled as single units for association and clustering because linkage in the cohort was strong. A separate validation cohort of over a hundred different subjects was used in addition to the 666-subject first cohort. The study combined high-throughput TCR immunosequencing, statistical association of individual TCRs with disease status, and machine learning to predict cytomegalovirus infection status. Of the roughly 400 genotyped donors, 65% to 90% fell in the genetic ancestry cluster associated with self-reported Caucasian donors. Every repertoire in the discovery cohort had been generated on one and the same sequencing platform. HLA typing included class I and class II loci at four-digit resolution. The study aimed to test whether signatures of past pathogen exposure could be identified by cataloging public T cell receptors. Among around 400 genotyped donors of the cohort, an average of about 220,000 unique TCR beta nucleotide sequences was sequenced per donor, of which roughly 18% were non-productive. Approximately 300 gigabases of sequencing data and approximately 85 million unique TCR sequences were included in an early release covering 550 to 650 HLA-typed donors. To decide whether each TCR beta V gene segment behaved as functional or pseudogenic, an earlier analysis of approximately 590 of the donors relied on high-throughput TCR beta sequencing. Study-level results and caveats: According to a later analysis, parvovirus B19, influenza, CMV and Epstein-Barr virus appeared linked to several top co-occurrence clusters. Three of the identified cytomegalovirus-associated TCR beta chains were confirmed in vitro to be specific for cytomegalovirus antigens. The study listed 170 or so TCR beta chains as associated with cytomegalovirus. The sequencing pipeline was judged likely to have produced a cluster of highly shared sequence variants as a technical artifact. In a later analysis, about 17,000 TCR beta sequences were associated with specific HLA alleles at a false discovery rate of 0.05. A later genetic analysis reported fewer N-insertions in productive TCRs among donors in an Asian-associated ancestry cluster than the roughly 700-donor mean. It was suggested by the authors that the approach could potentially be generalized to other disease states and immunological phenotypes. Broadly in line with IMGT annotations, most TCR beta V segments showed up in productive rearrangements about 87% or about 30% of the time in an earlier analysis of a few hundred of the donors. A further reported finding was that TCR beta sequences accurately predicted the HLA-A and HLA-B alleles for most subjects in the first cohort. When HLA alleles, especially DR and DQ, strongly co-occurred, attributing TCR associations to individual alleles was difficult. The classifier was reported to diagnose cytomegalovirus status with high specificity and sensitivity in both the original and validation cohorts. Roughly uniform sequencing depth across donors was assumed in presence/absence analyses, although this assumption may not hold. The 87-base-pair reads could not distinguish some IMGT-functional V segments, including TRBV6-2 and TRBV6-3, so those segments were excluded. The cohort was sequenced for TCR beta chains only, and without alpha or paired-chain data the features that could be detected were limited. Across donors, most TCR sequences were observed very rarely, whereas some public TCRs were present in many individuals. The only immune exposure information available for the cohort was CMV serostatus. In a later genetic analysis, a missense DCLRE1C variant was associated with V-gene and J-gene trimming of TCR beta chains, and the association was replicated in an independent cohort. In a later analysis, TCR association rates were found to vary across HLA loci, with the most associated TCRs seen for DRB1 alleles and the fewest for HLA-C alleles. Approximately 16 rarely observed V segments, including chromosome 9 orphons, were excluded from the earlier analysis of about 610 of the donors because counts were too low. Compared with equally common non-associated chains, HLA-associated TCR beta chains in a later analysis were more clonally expanded and had lower generation probabilities. Because HLA typing was missing for some donors at each locus, association tests included only the typed subset. A later analysis found that most CMV-associated TCR beta chains appeared HLA-restricted, with HLA associations seemingly driven largely by CMV exposure. Correlated functional status among segregating V segments might be attributable to linkage disequilibrium, but an unknown experimental factor could not be ruled out.

As to this clone: There is no known antigen for this receptor.

The cohort was made up of about 610 healthy bone marrow donors. At the time of sampling, every cohort member was nominally healthy, though immune exposures that went unrecorded were likely present. The donor was CMV seropositive and was included in the group of about 290 seropositive cohort members. Each donor provided a peripheral blood sample, and peripheral blood mononuclear cells were used for TCR beta sequencing. Genomic DNA extraction from the blood cell samples was performed with the Qiagen DNeasy Blood Extraction Kit. From cysteine to phenylalanine, the CDR3 is 15 amino acids long. The read is trimmed to its CDR3 DNA, 45 bases read in frame from base 1. Trimming removed 9 bases from V and 0 bases from J, leaving 14 bases between the germline ends. Reading the germline V gene gives CDR1 MDHEN and CDR2 SYDVKM. The library came from the immunoSEQ multiplex PCR assay. For the multiplex PCR, a mixture combining 60 forward primers for TCR Vbeta segments and 13 reverse primers for TCR Jbeta segments was used. A multiplex PCR assay on genomic DNA amplified the CDR3 region of rearranged TCR beta genes. The Illumina HiSeq System was used to sequence the amplified TCR beta libraries as 87-base-pair reads. In the paper's pipeline: Across the 500 to 850 repertoires, a later analysis counted 80 million or so unique TCR beta chains, around 11 million of which were shared by at least two donors. Raw reads were error-corrected and collapsed into unique sequences with a nearest-neighbor algorithm that merged closely related sequences to remove PCR and sequencing errors. To assign V, D and J gene segments, CDR3 sequences were aligned to IMGT reference sequences. Each retained sequence needed at least a six-nucleotide match to both a V gene segment and a J gene segment. Rearrangements were called productive when the CDR3 lacked stop codons and stayed in frame with V and J; all others were non-productive. Following IMGT convention, CDR3 was defined as the stretch from the second conserved V-encoded cysteine to the conserved J-encoded phenylalanine. Sequences without an unambiguous match to a single V gene segment were excluded from the earlier analysis of 450 to 650 of the donors. An earlier analysis of a few hundred of the donors called V segments functional above 56.7% productive rearrangements and segregating when the between-donor standard deviation exceeded 5%. A statistical classification framework was built for diagnosing cytomegalovirus status from the catalog of TCR beta chain sequences. In a later analysis, V and J genes were assigned by comparing TCR nucleotide sequences against IMGT/GENE-DB human TR gene sequences. The TCRdist pipeline was used in a later analysis to assign CDR3 sequences and most-parsimonious VDJ recombination scenarios. In a later analysis, each TCR beta chain was defined by its CDR3 amino acid sequence together with its V-gene family, and reads lacking a unique V-gene family were excluded. A later analysis removed several hundred highly shared, low-generation-probability nucleotide sequences to deal with suspected cross-contamination and a sequencing artifact. A later analysis calculated a clonal expansion index for each public chain from normalized within-repertoire ranks of inferred template counts. A later analysis computed generation probabilities with a VDJ recombination model fitted to out-of-frame rearrangements, and checked the results against IGoR. Hypergeometric tests were used in a later analysis to score TCR-TCR, TCR-HLA and TCR-CMV co-occurrence, with a repertoire-size bias correction applied to the TCR pairs. To estimate false discovery rates, a later analysis permuted the HLA or CMV assignments 20 times. In a later analysis, co-occurring TCRs were grouped using DBSCAN, with TCRdist sequence similarity added in when clustering inside HLA-allele-positive subsets. Repertoires with fewer than 30,000 or more than 120,000 public chains were left out of co-occurrence clustering, as were a handful of repertoires with anomalous nucleotide sharing. Not all clones reach the TCRdb copy of this immuneACCESS table, which keeps in-frame sequences only. Checked studies attribute under half of the gap to unresolved V genes and leave the rest unexplained. Clone size and the V and J calls come from that table; the DNA yielded D and trimming. The table kept for this sample lists 200,000 to 250,000 clones. 0.9% to 1.4% of the sample rests with the top ten.

The sequence derives from a girl aged 2-9 years in good health and CMV-seropositive. Recombination linked TRBV28 to TRBJ1-4; no D gene can be assigned with confidence. Sequences were obtained from PBMCs. This receptor has the CDR3 CARESGRSTNEKLFF. The nucleotide sequence is TGTGCCAGAGAATCAGGCAGATCAACTAATGAAAAACTGTTTTTT.